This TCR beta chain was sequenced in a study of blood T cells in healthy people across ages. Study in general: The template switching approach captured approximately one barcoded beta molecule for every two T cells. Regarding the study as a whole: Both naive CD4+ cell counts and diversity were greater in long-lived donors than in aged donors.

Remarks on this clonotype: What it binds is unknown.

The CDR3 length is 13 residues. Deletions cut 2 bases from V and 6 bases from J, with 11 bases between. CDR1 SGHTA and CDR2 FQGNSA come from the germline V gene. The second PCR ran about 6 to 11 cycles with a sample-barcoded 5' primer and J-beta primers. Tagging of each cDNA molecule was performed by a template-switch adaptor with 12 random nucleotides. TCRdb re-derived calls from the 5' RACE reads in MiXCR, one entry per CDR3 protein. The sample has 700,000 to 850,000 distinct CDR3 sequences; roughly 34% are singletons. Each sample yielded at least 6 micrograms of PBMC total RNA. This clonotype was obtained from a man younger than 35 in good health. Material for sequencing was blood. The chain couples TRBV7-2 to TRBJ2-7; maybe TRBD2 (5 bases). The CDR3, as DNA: TGTGCCAGCAGCTTAAACGGGATGCTCGAGCAGTACTTC. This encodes CASSLNGMLEQYF.